What follows is one TCR beta chain and its context. Its antigen is undetermined. This specimen comes from a study of T cells in Graves' hyperthyroidism and ophthalmopathy. V was trimmed by 3 bases and J by 1 base, leaving 13 bases between them. The CDR3 loop spans 16 amino acids. The germline gives CDR1 LNHDA, CDR2 SQIVND (reference sequence). Lactation, pregnancy, other autoimmune disease or uncontrolled infection led to exclusion of patients. Regarding the study as a whole: Before onset, ophthalmopathy was predicted by the model a median around 6.5 months earlier.

Amplification yielded TCR beta CDR3 regions, with RNA transcripts as the source. The TCR CDR3 was amplified in a first-round RT-PCR using the HTBI primer set. In TCRdb, the multiplex PCR reads were re-called with MiXCR into one record per CDR3 protein. The sample records some 770,000 distinct CDR3 sequences, roughly 15% being singletons. Sequences were obtained from blood. The sequence was collected from a young man with Graves' hyperthyroidism. The chain carries TRBV19 and TRBJ1-5; D may be TRBD1 (5 bases). The CDR3 DNA sequence: TGTGCCAGTAGTATCGGGGCAGGGATAAGCAATCAGCCCCAGCATTTT. Translation: CASSIGAGISNQPQHF.